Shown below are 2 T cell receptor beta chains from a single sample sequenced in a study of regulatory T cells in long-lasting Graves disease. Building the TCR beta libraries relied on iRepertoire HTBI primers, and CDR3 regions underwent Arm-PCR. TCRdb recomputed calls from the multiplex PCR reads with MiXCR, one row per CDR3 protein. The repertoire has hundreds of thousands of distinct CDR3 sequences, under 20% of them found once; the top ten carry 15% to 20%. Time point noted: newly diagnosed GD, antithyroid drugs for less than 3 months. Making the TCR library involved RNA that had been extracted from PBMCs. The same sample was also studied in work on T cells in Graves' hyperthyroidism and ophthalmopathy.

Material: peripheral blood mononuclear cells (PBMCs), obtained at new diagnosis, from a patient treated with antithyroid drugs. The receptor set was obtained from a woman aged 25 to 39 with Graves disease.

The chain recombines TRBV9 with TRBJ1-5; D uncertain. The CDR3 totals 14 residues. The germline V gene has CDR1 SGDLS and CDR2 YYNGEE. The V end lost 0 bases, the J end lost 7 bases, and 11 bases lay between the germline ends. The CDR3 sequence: CASSVGPGGQPQHF. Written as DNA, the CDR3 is TGTGCCAGCAGCGTAGGTCCGGGCGGACAGCCCCAGCATTTT. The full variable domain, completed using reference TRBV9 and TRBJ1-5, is DSGVTQTPKHLITATGQRVTLRCSPRSGDLSVYWYQQSLDQGLQFLIQYYNGEERAKGNILERFSAQQFPDLHSELNLSSLELGDSALYFCASSVGPGGQPQHFGDGTRLSIL.

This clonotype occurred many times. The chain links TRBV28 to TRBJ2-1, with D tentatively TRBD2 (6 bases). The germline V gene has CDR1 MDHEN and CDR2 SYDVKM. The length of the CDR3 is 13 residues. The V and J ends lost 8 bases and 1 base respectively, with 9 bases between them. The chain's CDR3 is CASFGGSYNEQFF. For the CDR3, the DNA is TGTGCCAGCTTTGGGGGGTCCTACAATGAGCAGTTCTTC. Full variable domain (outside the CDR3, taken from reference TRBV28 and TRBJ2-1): DVKVTQSSRYLVKRTGEKVFLECVQDMDHENMFWYRQDPGLGLRLIYFSYDVKMKEKGDIPEGYSVSREKKERFSLILESASTNQTSMYLCASFGGSYNEQFFGPGTRLTVL.